These 20 T cell receptor beta chains share one sample of origin, sequenced in a study of CD8+ T cells in alopecia areata. As for treatment: oral pan-JAK inhibitor, 5-10 mg twice daily. The authors extracted RNA and reverse transcribed it into cDNA as the sequencing template. Profiling relied on immunoSEQ multiplex PCR, and the TCRdb table lists in-frame clones only, not all of them. The sample shows 200,000 to 250,000 clones, more than 30% of them seen only once. This sample comprised CD4+ T cells sorted from blood, obtained between weeks 30 and 35, from a patient treated with tofacitinib. The source of these receptors is a human donor with alopecia areata.

This sequence joins TRBV7-2 and TRBJ2-2; D remains ambiguous. The germline CDR1 and CDR2 sequences are SGHTA and FQGNSA. The CDR3 runs 13 residues. V lost 2 bases to trimming and J lost 5 bases, with 6 bases between them. The CDR3, as DNA: TGTGCCAGCAGCTTAAACCCTACCGGGGAGCTGTTTTTT. It encodes CASSLNPTGELFF.

The chain carries TRBV30 and TRBJ2-2, with D perhaps assigned TRBD1 or TRBD2 (5 bases each). V shed 6 bases and J shed 0 bases, with 17 bases lying between them. Per germline, CDR1 GTSNPN and CDR2 SVGIG (reference sequence). The length of the CDR3 is 16 residues. The CDR3 sequence is CACAATRGSNTGELFF. The CDR3 DNA sequence: TGTGCCTGTGCGGCGACCCGGGGCTCGAACACCGGGGAGCTGTTTTTT.

This clone showed up just once. The chain employs TRBV2 and TRBJ2-4, with TRBD2 as a possible D gene (7 bases). V was pared by 7 bases and J by 8 bases, with 21 bases between. The CDR3 is 15 amino acids. CDR1 is SNHLY, CDR2 FYNNEI, per germline. CDR3 sequence: CASTLGGDTVHIQYF. Written as DNA, the CDR3 is TGTGCCAGCACCCTGGGGGGGGACACCGTTCACATTCAGTACTTC.

The chain links TRBV5-1 to TRBJ2-7; no definite D call. The CDR3 is made up of 11 amino acids. Deletions cut 0 bases from V and 6 bases from J, with 4 bases between. Germline V gene sequence: CDR1 SGHRS, CDR2 YFSETQ. CDR3 DNA sequence: TGCGCCAGCAGCTTGGCCTCCGAGCAGTACTTC. This translates into CASSLASEQYF.

The rearrangement uses TRBV5-1 and TRBJ2-7, with a weak D call TRBD1 (5 bases). The V end lost 0 bases, the J end lost 4 bases, and 11 bases lay between the germline ends. CDR3 size: 14 residues. Per germline, CDR1 SGHRS and CDR2 YFSETQ. CDR3 amino acids: CASSLEAGKYEQYF. The CDR3 nucleotides read TGCGCCAGCAGCTTGGAGGCAGGGAAATACGAGCAGTACTTC.

This rearrangement joins TRBV25-1 to TRBJ1-6, with TRBD1 identical over 11 bases. Germline values: CDR1 MGHDK, CDR2 SYGVNS. V lost 9 bases and J lost 8; bases outside the gene matches: 6. This CDR3 has 14 amino acids. The CDR3 DNA follows: TGTGCCAGTGCGGGGACAGGGGGAGATTCACCCCTCCACTTT. Encoded protein: CASAGTGGDSPLHF.

The chain uses TRBV6-5 and TRBJ1-1, with D possibly being TRBD1 (5 bases). Germline V gene sequence: CDR1 MNHEY, CDR2 SVGAGI. Trimming removed 8 bases from V and 9 bases from J, with 16 bases in between. This CDR3 is 12 amino acids long. DNA of the CDR3: TGTGCCAGCTCAATGGGCGGGGGAAAAGCTTTCTTT. Its translation is CASSMGGGKAFF.

About this clone itself: At one of its ends the junction is not consistent with the germline gene, which may arise from a read error. This sequence joins TRBV7-9 and TRBJ2-5; 9 bases line up with TRBD1. The CDR3 loop spans 15 amino acids. Per the germline V gene, CDR1 is SEHNR and CDR2 is FQNEAQ (reference sequence). CDR3 in amino acids: CTSSVYRGPQETQYF. In DNA form, the CDR3 reads TGTACCAGCAGCGTCTACAGGGGGCCACAAGAGACCCAGTACTTC.

This sequence joins TRBV30 and TRBJ2-1, with TRBD2 matching 13 bases. The V gene's germline CDR1 is GTSNPN and CDR2 SVGIG (reference sequence). The CDR3 spans 16 residues. V shed 1 base and J 4 bases; nucleotides not matched to a gene: 4. The CDR3 sequence is CAWSAQLAGGYNEQFF. The CDR3 DNA follows: TGTGCCTGGAGTGCGCAACTAGCGGGAGGGTACAATGAGCAGTTCTTC. Filled out from reference TRBV30 and TRBJ2-1, the complete variable domain reads SQTIHQWPATLVQPVGSPLSLECTVEGTSNPNLYWYRQAAGRGLQLLFYSVGIGQISSEVPQNLSASRPQDRQFILSSKKLLLSDSGFYLCAWSAQLAGGYNEQFFGPGTRLTVL.

In its sample, this clone was seen a few times. The chain links TRBV18 to TRBJ2-1; D may be TRBD1 or TRBD2 (5 bases each). V was cut by 3 bases and J by 7 bases, with 16 bases left in between. CDR3 length: 15 residues. CDR1 and CDR2 from the germline V gene are KGHSH and LQKENI. The CDR3 loop is CASSPRDGLSNEQFF. The CDR3 DNA follows: TGTGCCAGCTCACCCCGGGACGGATTATCGAATGAGCAGTTCTTC.

V and J are TRBV7-9 and TRBJ1-1; a weak D match, TRBD1 (5 bases). CDR1 and CDR2 from the germline V gene are SEHNR and FQNEAQ (reference sequence). The CDR3 is made up of 11 amino acids. Trimming stripped 3 bases from V and 13 bases from J, with 12 bases between. The CDR3 loop reads CASSLDTGCFF. The CDR3 DNA follows: TGTGCCAGCAGCTTGGATACAGGATGTTTCTTT.

This chain uses TRBV23-1 with TRBJ1-4, with a possible D match to TRBD1 (5 bases). TRBV23-1 is labeled an ORF, and its function is uncertain. Deletions cut 8 bases from V and 10 bases from J, with 14 bases between. The CDR3 covers 12 residues. Here the CDR3 DNA reads TGCGCCAGCCCCATGCTGGGGGGAAAACTGTTTTTT. This codes for CASPMLGGKLFF.

The chain carries TRBV18 and TRBJ2-1; a weak D match, TRBD2 (6 bases). Germline loops: CDR1 KGHSH, CDR2 LQKENI. V lost 2 bases, J lost 7 bases, and 18 bases lay in between. The CDR3 loop spans 16 amino acids. DNA of the CDR3: TGTGCCAGCTCACCAGGAACGGGAGAAGATTGGAATGAGCAGTTCTTC. This gives the protein CASSPGTGEDWNEQFF.

This clone has more than one count but fewer than ten. The chain couples TRBV5-1 to TRBJ2-5; 7 nucleotides line up with TRBD1. The assigned J gene may be wrong: the sequence end matches TRBJ2-7 better. Per the germline V gene, CDR1 is SGHRS and CDR2 is YFSETQ. The CDR3 extends over 14 amino acids. The CDR3 region has the DNA TGCGCCAGCAGCTTAGGGGGCCCTGAGGACGAGCAGTACTTC. As protein: CASSLGGPEDEQYF.

The chain is built from TRBV5-1 and TRBJ1-4; D may be TRBD1 (5 bases). CDR1 and CDR2 from the germline V gene are SGHRS and YFSETQ. The CDR3 has 16 residues. The germline V and J ends were trimmed by 0 bases and 6 bases, with 15 bases remaining between them. The CDR3 loop reads CASSLEFGGEYEKLFF. The DNA of the CDR3 is TGCGCCAGCAGCTTGGAGTTCGGAGGGGAGTATGAAAAACTGTTTTTT.

The genes are TRBV2 and TRBJ1-2; D gene ambiguous. Per germline, CDR1 SNHLY and CDR2 FYNNEI. The CDR3 runs to 13 residues. V gave up 7 bases and J gave up 4 bases, with 13 bases separating them. The CDR3 sequence is CASILGTRYGYTF. Written as DNA, the CDR3 is TGTGCCAGCATCCTTGGTACCCGCTATGGCTACACCTTC.

J is TRBJ1-2 and V is TRBV29-1; 8 bases are a match to TRBD1. The V and J ends lost 3 bases and 3 bases, in that order; junction bases with no gene match: 6. There are 14 residues in the CDR3. Germline V CDR1 and CDR2: SQVTM, ANQGSEA. CDR3 nucleotides: TGCAGCGTTGATGGCGGGGACAGGCACTATGGCTACACCTTC. It codes for CSVDGGDRHYGYTF.

The gene calls are TRBV11-2 and TRBJ1-2; 11 nucleotides align to TRBD1. The trim removed 4 bases at V and 4 bases at J, leaving 2 bases unmatched. CDR3 length: 14 residues. The germline V gene has CDR1 SGHAT and CDR2 FQNNGV. CDR3 coding DNA: TGTGCCAGCAGCTACGGGACAGGGGGCTATGGCTACACCTTC. Residues: CASSYGTGGYGYTF.

Ten or more counts support this clone. This sequence joins TRBV29-1 and TRBJ2-3; the D is unclear. V was trimmed by 1 base and J by 6 bases, leaving 11 bases between them. Germline CDR1 reads SQVTM; CDR2 reads ANQGSEA. The CDR3 has 13 amino acids. The CDR3: CSVEGLGGDTQYF. CDR3 nucleotides: TGCAGCGTTGAAGGTCTCGGTGGGGATACGCAGTATTTT.

V and J are TRBV25-1 and TRBJ1-3; D ambiguous. The ends were cut back, 3 bases at V and 4 bases at J, with 4 bases in the middle. The CDR3 loop spans 12 amino acids. The germline CDR1 and CDR2 sequences are MGHDK and SYGVNS. The CDR3: CASSEEGNTIYF. CDR3 in DNA: TGTGCCAGCAGTGAGGAGGGAAACACCATATATTTT.